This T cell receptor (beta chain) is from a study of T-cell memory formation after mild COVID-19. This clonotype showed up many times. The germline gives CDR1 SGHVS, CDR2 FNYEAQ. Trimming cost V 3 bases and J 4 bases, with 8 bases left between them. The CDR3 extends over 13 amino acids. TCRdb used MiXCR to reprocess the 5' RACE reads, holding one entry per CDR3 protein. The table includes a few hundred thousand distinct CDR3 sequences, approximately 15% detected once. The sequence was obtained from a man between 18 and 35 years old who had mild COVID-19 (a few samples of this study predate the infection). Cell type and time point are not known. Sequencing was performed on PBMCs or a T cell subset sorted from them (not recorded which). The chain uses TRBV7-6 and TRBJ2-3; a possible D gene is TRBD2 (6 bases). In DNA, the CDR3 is TGTGCCAGCAGCTTCGGGGGATCAGATACGCAGTATTTT. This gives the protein CASSFGGSDTQYF.